This TCR beta chain was retrieved from a study of T cell responses to AZD1222 COVID-19 vaccine. Only in-frame clones appear in the TCRdb table, and some are missing; sequencing was by immunoSEQ multiplex PCR. The top ten hold about 3.3% of the sample, which has around 150,000 clones, approximately 90% seen once. V was cut by 5 bases and J by 0 bases, with 16 bases left in between. This CDR3 is 16 amino acids long. The germline V gene has CDR1 SGHVS and CDR2 FNYEAQ. This specimen consisted of peripheral blood, obtained 28 days after the second AZD1222 dose. The receptor's source is an adult who received the AZD1222 COVID-19 vaccine. This chain connects TRBV7-6 to TRBJ2-5, with D maybe TRBD2 (5 bases). In DNA form, the CDR3 reads TGTGCCAGCAGCCCCTTGGTGCGGCGGGACCAAGAGACCCAGTACTTC. Translated, it gives CASSPLVRRDQETQYF.